This TCR beta chain originates from a study of neoadjuvant anti-PD-1 for oral cavity cancer. The sample's time point: after neoadjuvant nivolumab, at surgical resection. Cohort: HPV-negative, locally advanced oral cavity squamous cell carcinoma patients. Clones were sequenced by immunoSEQ multiplex PCR, and TCRdb holds only the in-frame ones, with some missing. Of roughly 7,800 clones listed, 62% are singletons. The germline CDR1 and CDR2 sequences are SGHTA and FQGNSA. This CDR3 comprises 15 residues. V lost 3 bases and J lost 8; bases outside the gene matches: 12. V usage is TRBV7-2 and J usage is TRBJ1-2, with 7 bases lining up with TRBD1. The sample consisted of PBMCs, taken after nivolumab (anti-PD-1) treatment. The TCR originated in a person aged 35-79 years with oral cavity squamous cell carcinoma. This CDR3 is CASSFRDSSPEGYTF. CDR3 DNA sequence: TGTGCCAGCAGCTTCCGGGACAGCTCCCCGGAGGGCTACACCTTC.